The entry that follows covers one TCR beta chain sequence. The target of this receptor is not known. No base-level quality is on record; no much larger clone is a single base apart. The sample is drawn from a study of T-cell reconstitution after alpha-beta-depleted transplantation in children (dated by TCRdb to the mid-2010s). About the full investigation: Using TCR repertoire profiling, the study followed T-cell immune reconstitution in a quantitative way in children after TCRalphabeta/CD19-depleted allogeneic hematopoietic cell transplantation.

Overall study results and their limits: Hyperexpanded clone frequencies declined over subsequent months; after one year, T-cell counts and TCRbeta diversity were mostly attributed to newly produced T cells. The high TCRbeta diversity at day 60 in some patients was ascribed to recipient T cells and intrathymic progenitors that had survived conditioning. About two months after transplant, the apparently early recovery of alphabetaT-cell counts reportedly depended on just several hundred clones that had expanded rapidly and came from non-depleted graft cells.

Sample treatment or condition, as interpreted from the label and publication: allogeneic hematopoietic cell transplantation with graft depleted of TCRalphabeta T cells and CD19 B cells. TCRalphabeta/CD19-depleted allogeneic hematopoietic cell grafts were given to the transplant recipients, all of whom were children. The library came from PCR. Sequencing took place on an Illumina HiSeq 2500. TCR library preparation used molecular barcoding, with unique molecular identifiers applied to normalize quantification of the TCRbeta repertoire. TCRdb's own reprocessing of the public reads used fastp at Q25 and MiXCR and kept productive beta chains. For every CDR3 protein sequence, its rows merge into one entry that carries the most common genes and DNA. The sample table contains some 450,000 distinct CDR3 sequences; only one count was recorded for about 45% of them. Clones ranked in the top ten supply approximately 30% of the sample.

Taken from cysteine to phenylalanine, the CDR3 has 15 residues. Of the read, only the CDR3 DNA is kept; its 45 bases are in frame from base 1. V is trimmed back by 2 bases and J by 1 base, and the junction contains 3 bases that no gene match accounts for. Based on the germline V gene, the CDR1 and CDR2 sequences are SGHRS and YFSETQ. The receptor was derived from a girl aged 2-10 years with aplastic anemia, due to receive a stem cell transplant. The sequencing here drew on PBMCs, taken before TCRalphabeta/CD19-depleted stem cell transplant. The rearrangement joined TRBV5-1 to TRBJ2-7; TRBD2 agrees with 10 junctional bases. The CDR3 protein sequence reads: CASSFRAGGSYEQYF. The sequenced DNA is TGCGCCAGCAGCTTCCGAGCGGGAGGGTCCTACGAGCAGTACTTC.